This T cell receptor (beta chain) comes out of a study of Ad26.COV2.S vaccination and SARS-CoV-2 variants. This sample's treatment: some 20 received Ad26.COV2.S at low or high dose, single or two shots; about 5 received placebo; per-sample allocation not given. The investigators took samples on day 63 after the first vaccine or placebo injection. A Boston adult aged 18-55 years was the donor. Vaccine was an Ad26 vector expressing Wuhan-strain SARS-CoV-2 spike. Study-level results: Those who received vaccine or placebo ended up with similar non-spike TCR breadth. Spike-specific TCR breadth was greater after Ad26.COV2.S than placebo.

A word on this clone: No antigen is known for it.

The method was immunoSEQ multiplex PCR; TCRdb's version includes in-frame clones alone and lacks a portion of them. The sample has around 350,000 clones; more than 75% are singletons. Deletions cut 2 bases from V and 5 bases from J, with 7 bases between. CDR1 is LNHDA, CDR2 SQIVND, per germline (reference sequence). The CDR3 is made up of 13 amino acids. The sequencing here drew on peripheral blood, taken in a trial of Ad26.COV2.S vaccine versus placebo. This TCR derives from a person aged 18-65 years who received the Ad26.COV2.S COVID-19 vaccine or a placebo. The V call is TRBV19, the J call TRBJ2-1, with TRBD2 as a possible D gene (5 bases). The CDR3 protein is CASSIRGHNEQFF. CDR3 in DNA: TGTGCCAGTAGTATACGGGGTCACAATGAGCAGTTCTTC.